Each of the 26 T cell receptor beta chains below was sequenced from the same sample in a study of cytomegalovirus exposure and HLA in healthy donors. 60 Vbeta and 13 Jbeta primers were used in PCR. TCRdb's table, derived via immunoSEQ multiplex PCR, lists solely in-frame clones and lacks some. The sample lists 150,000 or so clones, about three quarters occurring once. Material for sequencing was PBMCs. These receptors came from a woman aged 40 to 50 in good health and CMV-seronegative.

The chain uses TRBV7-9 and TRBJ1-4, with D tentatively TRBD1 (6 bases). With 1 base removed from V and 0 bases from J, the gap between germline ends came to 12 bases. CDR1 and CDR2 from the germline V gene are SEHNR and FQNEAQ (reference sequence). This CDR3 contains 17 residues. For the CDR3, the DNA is TGTGCCAGCAGCTTAGACCCCCGGACAGCAACTAATGAAAAACTGTTTTTT. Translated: CASSLDPRTATNEKLFF.

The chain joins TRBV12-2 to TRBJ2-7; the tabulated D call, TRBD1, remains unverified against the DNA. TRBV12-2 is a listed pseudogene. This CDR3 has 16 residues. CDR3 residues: CASRLSPRGISYEQYF. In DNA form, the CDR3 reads TGTGCAAGTCGCTTATCCCCAAGGGGGATCTCCTACGAGCAGTACTTC.

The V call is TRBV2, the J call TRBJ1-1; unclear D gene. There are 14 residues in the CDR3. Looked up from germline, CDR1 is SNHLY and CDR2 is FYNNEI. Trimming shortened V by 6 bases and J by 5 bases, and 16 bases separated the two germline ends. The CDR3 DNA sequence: TGTGCCAGCAGGTTACAGTCTCGTTATACTGAAGCTTTCTTT. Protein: CASRLQSRYTEAFF.

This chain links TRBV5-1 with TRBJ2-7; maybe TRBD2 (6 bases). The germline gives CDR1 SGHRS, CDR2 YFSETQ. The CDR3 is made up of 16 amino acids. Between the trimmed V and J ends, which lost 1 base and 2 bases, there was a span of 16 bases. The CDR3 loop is CASSLFSGPATYEQYF. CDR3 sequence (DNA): TGCGCCAGCAGCTTGTTCAGCGGGCCGGCGACCTACGAGCAGTACTTC.

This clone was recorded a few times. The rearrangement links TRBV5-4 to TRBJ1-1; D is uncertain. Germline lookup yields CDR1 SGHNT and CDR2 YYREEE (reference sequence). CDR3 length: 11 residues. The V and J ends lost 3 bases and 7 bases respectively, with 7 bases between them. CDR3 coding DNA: TGTGCCAGCAGCTCCCAGATTGAAGCTTTCTTT. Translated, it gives CASSSQIEAFF.

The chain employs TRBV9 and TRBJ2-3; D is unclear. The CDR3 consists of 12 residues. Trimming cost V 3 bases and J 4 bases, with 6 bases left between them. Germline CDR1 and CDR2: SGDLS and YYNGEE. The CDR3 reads CASSELPDTQYF. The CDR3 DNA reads TGTGCCAGCAGCGAACTCCCAGATACGCAGTATTTT.

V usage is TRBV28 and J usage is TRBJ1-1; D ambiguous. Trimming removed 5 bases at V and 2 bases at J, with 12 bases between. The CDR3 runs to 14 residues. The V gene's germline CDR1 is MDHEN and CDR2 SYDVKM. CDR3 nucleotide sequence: TGTGCCAGCAGTCCAGCCTGGAGAAACACTGAAGCTTTCTTT. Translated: CASSPAWRNTEAFF.

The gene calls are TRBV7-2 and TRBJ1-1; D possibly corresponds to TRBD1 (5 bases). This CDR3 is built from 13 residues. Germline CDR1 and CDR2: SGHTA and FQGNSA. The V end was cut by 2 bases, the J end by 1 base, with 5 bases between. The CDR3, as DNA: TGTGCCAGCAGCTTACAGGGGAACACTGAAGCTTTCTTT. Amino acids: CASSLQGNTEAFF.

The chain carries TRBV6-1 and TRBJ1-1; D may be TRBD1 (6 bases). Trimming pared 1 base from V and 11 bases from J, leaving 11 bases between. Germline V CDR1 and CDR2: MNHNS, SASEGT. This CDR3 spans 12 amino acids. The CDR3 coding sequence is TGTGCCAGCAGTGAAGTGGGGGCGGGTGCTTTCTTT. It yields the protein CASSEVGAGAFF.

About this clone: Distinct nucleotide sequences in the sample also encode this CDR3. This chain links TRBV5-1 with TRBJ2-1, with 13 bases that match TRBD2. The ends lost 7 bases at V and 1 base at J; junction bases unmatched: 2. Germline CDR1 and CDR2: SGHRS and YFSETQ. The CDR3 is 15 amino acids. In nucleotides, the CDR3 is TGCGCCAGCGGACTAGCGGGGGTTTCCTACAATGAGCAGTTCTTC. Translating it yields CASGLAGVSYNEQFF.

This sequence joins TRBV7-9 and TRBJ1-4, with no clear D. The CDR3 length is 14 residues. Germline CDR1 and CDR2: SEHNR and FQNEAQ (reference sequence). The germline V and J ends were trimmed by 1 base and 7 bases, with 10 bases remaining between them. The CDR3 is CASSLGVRGEKLFF. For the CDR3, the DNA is TGTGCCAGCAGCTTAGGCGTGCGGGGTGAAAAACTGTTTTTT.

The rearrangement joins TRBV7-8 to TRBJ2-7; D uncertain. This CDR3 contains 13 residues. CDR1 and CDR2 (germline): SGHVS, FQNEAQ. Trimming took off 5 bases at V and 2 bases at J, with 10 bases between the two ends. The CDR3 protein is CASSRLLAYEQYF. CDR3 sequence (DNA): TGTGCCAGCAGCCGACTTCTTGCCTACGAGCAGTACTTC.

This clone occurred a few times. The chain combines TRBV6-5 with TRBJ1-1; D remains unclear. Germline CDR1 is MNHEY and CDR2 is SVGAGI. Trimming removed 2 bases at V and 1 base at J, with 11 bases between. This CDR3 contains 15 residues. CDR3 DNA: TGTGCCAGCAGTTACGTAAGCGGGAGGAACACTGAAGCTTTCTTT. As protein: CASSYVSGRNTEAFF.

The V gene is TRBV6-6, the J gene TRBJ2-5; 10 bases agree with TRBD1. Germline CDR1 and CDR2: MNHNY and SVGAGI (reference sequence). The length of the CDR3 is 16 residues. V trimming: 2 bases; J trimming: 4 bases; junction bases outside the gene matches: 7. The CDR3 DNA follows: TGTGCCAGCAGTTACCCCGGGACAGGGGTTCGAGAGACCCAGTACTTC. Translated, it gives CASSYPGTGVRETQYF.

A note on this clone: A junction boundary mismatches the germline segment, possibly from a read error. CDR3 coding DNA: TGTTCCAGCAGCTTAACCCGGGGGGTCCCGGAAGAGACCCAGTACTTC. Amino acid sequence: CSSSLTRGVPEETQYF. The gene calls are TRBV7-9 and TRBJ2-5; TRBD2 aligns across 7 bases. Germline-derived CDR1 and CDR2 are SEHNR and FQNEAQ (reference sequence). The CDR3 loop spans 16 amino acids.

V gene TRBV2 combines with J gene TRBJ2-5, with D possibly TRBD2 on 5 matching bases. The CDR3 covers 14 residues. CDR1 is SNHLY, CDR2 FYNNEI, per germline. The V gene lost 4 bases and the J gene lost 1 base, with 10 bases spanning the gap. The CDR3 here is CASSGRGIQETQYF. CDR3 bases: TGTGCCAGCAGTGGGAGAGGGATCCAAGAGACCCAGTACTTC.

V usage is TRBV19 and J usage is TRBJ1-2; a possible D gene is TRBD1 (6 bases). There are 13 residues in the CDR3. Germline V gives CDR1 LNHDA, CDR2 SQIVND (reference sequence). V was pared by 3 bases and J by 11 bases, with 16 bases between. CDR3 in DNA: TGTGCCAGTAGTATTCAGGGGACGGCGGTGTACACCTTC. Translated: CASSIQGTAVYTF.

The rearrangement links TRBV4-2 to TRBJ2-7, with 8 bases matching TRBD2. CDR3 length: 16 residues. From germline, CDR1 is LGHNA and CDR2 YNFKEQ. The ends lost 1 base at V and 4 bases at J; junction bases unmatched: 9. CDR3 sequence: CASSQGSGGGGYEQYF. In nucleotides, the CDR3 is TGTGCCAGCAGCCAAGGGTCGGGGGGGGGTGGTTACGAGCAGTACTTC.

CDR3 region: CASSYSRSGSYEQYF. The CDR3 nucleotides read TGTGCCAGCAGTTACTCTCGGAGCGGCTCCTACGAGCAGTACTTC. The rearrangement uses TRBV6-5 and TRBJ2-7; TRBD2 is a possible D gene (5 bases). The CDR3 loop spans 15 amino acids. CDR1 is MNHEY and CDR2 is SVGAGI in the germline V gene. V was trimmed by 0 bases and J by 0 bases, leaving 9 bases between them.

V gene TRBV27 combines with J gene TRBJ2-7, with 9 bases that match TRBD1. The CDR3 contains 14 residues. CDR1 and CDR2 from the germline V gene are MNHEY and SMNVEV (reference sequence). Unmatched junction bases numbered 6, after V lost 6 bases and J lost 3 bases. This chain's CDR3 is CASRPMTGGYEQYF. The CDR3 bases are TGTGCCAGCAGACCTATGACAGGGGGCTACGAGCAGTACTTC.

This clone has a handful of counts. As DNA, the CDR3 is TGTGCCAGCAGCGCCAGCGGGGGGGGACCCTACGAGCAGTACTTC. This gives the protein CASSASGGGPYEQYF. The chain recombines TRBV9 with TRBJ2-7, with TRBD2 matching 10 bases. The germline gives CDR1 SGDLS, CDR2 YYNGEE. With V trimmed by 3 bases and J by 2 bases, 5 bases remained unmatched. This CDR3 comprises 15 residues.

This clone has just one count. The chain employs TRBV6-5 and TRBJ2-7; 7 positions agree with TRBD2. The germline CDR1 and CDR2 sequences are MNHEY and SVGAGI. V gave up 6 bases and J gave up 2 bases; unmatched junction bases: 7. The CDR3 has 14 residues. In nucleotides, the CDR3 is TGTGCCAGCAGGGGGGAGGGGCTTACCTACGAGCAGTACTTC. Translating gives CASRGEGLTYEQYF.

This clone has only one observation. CDR3: CASSLAAEHYEQYF. The CDR3 bases are TGTGCCAGCAGCTTGGCGGCAGAGCACTACGAGCAGTACTTC. J is TRBJ2-5 and V is TRBV5-4, with D unresolved. Near its end, the DNA agrees better with TRBJ2-7, so the J call may be wrong. Per the germline V gene, CDR1 is SGHNT and CDR2 is YYREEE (reference sequence). This CDR3 contains 14 residues.

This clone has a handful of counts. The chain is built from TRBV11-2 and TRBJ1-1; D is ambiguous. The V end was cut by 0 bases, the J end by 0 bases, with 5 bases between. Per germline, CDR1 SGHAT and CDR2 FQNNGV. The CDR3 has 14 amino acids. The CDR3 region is CASSLEHLNTEAFF. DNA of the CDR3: TGTGCCAGCAGCTTAGAACATCTGAACACTGAAGCTTTCTTT. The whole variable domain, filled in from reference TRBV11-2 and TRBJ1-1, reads EAGVAQSPRYKIIEKRQSVAFWCNPISGHATLYWYQQILGQGPKLLIQFQNNGVVDDSQLPKDRFSAERLKGVDSTLKIQPAKLEDSAVYLCASSLEHLNTEAFFGQGTRLTVV.

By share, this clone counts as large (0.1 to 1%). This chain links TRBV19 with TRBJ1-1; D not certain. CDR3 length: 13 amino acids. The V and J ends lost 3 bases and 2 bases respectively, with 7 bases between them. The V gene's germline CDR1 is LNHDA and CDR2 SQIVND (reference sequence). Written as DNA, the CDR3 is TGTGCCAGTAGTATTGGGAGAAACACTGAAGCTTTCTTT. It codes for CASSIGRNTEAFF.

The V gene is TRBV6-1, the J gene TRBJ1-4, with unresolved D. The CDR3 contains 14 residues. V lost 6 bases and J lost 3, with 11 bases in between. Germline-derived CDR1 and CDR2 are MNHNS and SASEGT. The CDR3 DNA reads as TGTGCCAGCAGGGGCAGGCCCTCTAATGAAAAACTGTTTTTT. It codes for CASRGRPSNEKLFF.